Following are 5 T cell receptor beta chains from one sample sequenced in a study of lymphopenia after photon versus proton radiotherapy. Method: immunoSEQ multiplex PCR; TCRdb's copy keeps in-frame clones and lacks some. This sample yields about 16,000 clones, of which 86% are seen a single time; roughly 10% belongs to the top ten. Material: peripheral blood, obtained from a patient treated with proton-based radiotherapy. All receptors derive from a man between 65 and 79 years old with pancreatic cancer.

The genes are TRBV13 and TRBJ2-7; 7 bases map to TRBD2. V was pared by 1 base and J by 11 bases, with 5 bases of the junction left unmatched. Germline V lookup: CDR1 PRHDT, CDR2 FYEKMQ (reference sequence). This CDR3 comprises 12 residues. Here the CDR3 DNA reads TGTGCCAGCAGCTTAGAGGCGGGAGTGAAGTACTTC. Protein sequence: CASSLEAGVKYF.

V usage is TRBV11-3 and J usage is TRBJ1-2, with TRBD1 identical over 11 bases. Germline V gives CDR1 SGHNT, CDR2 YENEEA. This CDR3 is 19 amino acids long. V was clipped by 0 bases and J by 2 bases; unmatched bases: 11. The CDR3 reads CASSLDRWGTGGMNYGYTF. In DNA, the CDR3 is TGTGCCAGCAGCTTAGACAGATGGGGGACAGGGGGTATGAACTATGGCTACACCTTC.

This clone was counted only a few times. The rearrangement joins TRBV9 to TRBJ1-1; unclear D gene. The ends were cut back, 4 bases at V and 0 bases at J, with 7 bases in the middle. The CDR3 has 13 residues. Germline loops: CDR1 SGDLS, CDR2 YYNGEE. The CDR3 reads CASSKGVNTEAFF. CDR3 sequence (DNA): TGTGCCAGCAGCAAGGGAGTGAACACTGAAGCTTTCTTT.

The CDR3 reads CASSPEGQNFPYEQYF. The CDR3 DNA sequence: TGTGCCAGCAGTCCCGAGGGACAGAATTTTCCCTACGAGCAGTACTTC. The V and J genes are TRBV6-4 and TRBJ2-7; 7 nucleotides agree with TRBD1. V trimming: 5 bases; J trimming: 2 bases; junction bases outside the gene matches: 12. Germline lookup yields CDR1 MRHNA and CDR2 SNTAGT. The CDR3 spans 16 residues.

The table lists this clone with a count of one. This chain joins TRBV7-2 and TRBJ1-5, with a possible D match to TRBD1 (6 bases). The V and J ends lost 1 base and 0 bases respectively, with 13 bases between them. The CDR3 has 17 amino acids. Germline CDR1 SGHTA, CDR2 FQGNSA. The CDR3 coding sequence is TGTGCCAGCAGCTTAGTGGGGGGCGCGAATAGCAATCAGCCCCAGCATTTT. This translates into CASSLVGGANSNQPQHF.